Listed below are T cell receptor beta chains from one sample, sequenced in a study of cytomegalovirus exposure and HLA in healthy donors. This table comes from immunoSEQ multiplex PCR, and its TCRdb copy is limited to in-frame clones, with some not included. The repertoire holds about 190,000 clones, with 77% as singletons. What was sequenced was PBMCs. These TCRs come from a woman under 40 in good health and CMV-seropositive. Each CDR3 is given with its conserved first and last residue. D genes are given only for firm matches. The size of a clone is reported for some rows only, either as once, few or many, or as a class for expanded clones.

clone size	V gene	J gene	CDR3 length	D gene	CDR3 protein	CDR3 DNA
-	TRBV6-4	TRBJ1-6	15	TRBD1	CASSVSRDRNSPLHF	TGTGCCAGCAGTGTGAGTAGGGACAGGAATTCACCCCTCCACTTT
-	TRBV4-1	TRBJ1-6	17	-	CASSLLQSDSYNSPLHF	TGCGCCAGCAGTCTATTACAGTCCGACTCCTATAATTCACCCCTCCACTTT
-	TRBV5-1	TRBJ2-7	15	TRBD1	CASSLGTGTTYEQYF	TGCGCCAGCAGCTTGGGGACAGGAACTACCTACGAGCAGTACTTC
-	TRBV7-9	TRBJ2-2	17	TRBD2	CASSLWGSGGDTGELFF	TGTGCCAGCAGCTTATGGGGTAGCGGGGGAGACACCGGGGAGCTGTTTTTT
-	TRBV28	TRBJ2-3	15	-	CASSLGGGLTDTQYF	TGTGCCAGCAGTTTAGGCGGAGGCCTCACAGATACGCAGTATTTT
-	TRBV27	TRBJ1-5	15	-	CASSLYPYSNQPQHF	TGTGCCAGCAGTTTATATCCTTATAGCAATCAGCCCCAGCATTTT
-	TRBV6-1	TRBJ2-1	13	-	CASSVEGRTSGFF	TGTGCCAGCAGTGTTGAGGGGAGGACTTCAGGGTTCTTC
-	TRBV30	TRBJ1-4	16	-	CAWSVGRSSTNEKLFF	TGTGCCTGGAGTGTAGGCCGGAGTTCAACTAATGAAAAACTGTTTTTT
-	TRBV25-1	TRBJ2-3	18	-	CASSECWGVGKLGDTQYF	TGTGCCAGCAGTGAATGTTGGGGGGTCGGAAAACTGGGGGATACGCAGTATTTT
-	TRBV11-2	TRBJ2-3	15	TRBD1	CASSSQGALTDTQYF	TGTGCCAGCAGCTCTCAGGGGGCACTCACAGATACGCAGTATTTT
-	TRBV18	TRBJ2-5	22	-	CASSRYRGRWGGEHRRQETQYF	TGTGCCAGCTCTCGCTATCGGGGACGGTGGGGCGGGGAGCACCGGAGGCAAGAGACCCAGTACTTC
-	TRBV19	TRBJ2-7	14	-	CASRPTSPSYEQYF	TGTGCCAGTAGGCCTACTAGCCCCTCCTACGAGCAGTACTTC
-	TRBV5-6	TRBJ2-2	13	-	CASSLSRSGELFF	TGTGCCAGCAGCTTGTCGAGATCCGGGGAGCTGTTTTTT
-	TRBV20-1	TRBJ1-1	11	-	CSARWGDKAFF	TGCAGTGCTAGGTGGGGAGATAAAGCTTTCTTT
-	TRBV4-2	TRBJ2-7	15	-	CASSRSSAVTYEQYF	TGTGCCAGCAGCCGCTCTAGCGCTGTAACCTACGAGCAGTACTTC
-	TRBV19	TRBJ1-2	13	-	CASTDGQTYGYTF	TGTGCCAGTACCGACGGACAGACCTATGGCTACACCTTC
few	TRBV11-2	TRBJ1-2	14	TRBD1	CASRPQGAGYGYTF	TGTGCCAGCAGACCACAGGGGGCTGGCTATGGCTACACCTTC
-	TRBV21-1	TRBJ1-2	16	-	CASSAGQGASNYGYTF	TGTGCCAGCAGCGCTGGACAGGGGGCCTCTAACTATGGCTACACCTTC
few	TRBV18	TRBJ1-1	13	-	CASSPEGARKAFF	TGTGCCAGCTCCCCCGAAGGGGCGAGGAAAGCTTTCTTT
-	TRBV6-1	TRBJ2-7	14	-	CASKRELMEYEQYF	TGTGCCAGCAAAAGGGAGTTGATGGAGTACGAGCAGTACTTC
-	TRBV30	TRBJ2-7	12	-	CAWSPRRERQYF	TGTGCCTGGAGCCCTCGTCGGGAAAGGCAGTACTTC
-	TRBV9	TRBJ2-3	16	TRBD1	CASSVQGAMLTDTQYF	TGTGCCAGCAGCGTACAGGGGGCGATGTTGACAGATACGCAGTATTTT
-	TRBV7-2	TRBJ2-2	14	-	CASSLVRDTGELFF	TGTGCCAGCAGCTTAGTACGGGACACCGGGGAGCTGTTTTTT
few	TRBV9	TRBJ2-1	16	-	CASSVDGGVVYNEQFF	TGTGCCAGCAGCGTAGATGGGGGCGTAGTCTACAATGAGCAGTTCTTC